The clone carrying this T cell receptor beta chain was detected ten times or more. Using its own MiXCR run on the 5' RACE reads, TCRdb lists one record per CDR3 protein. The sample consists of 280,000 or so distinct CDR3 sequences, 8% to 10% of them appearing once. The data were obtained in a study of T-cell memory formation after mild COVID-19. This TCR came from a man younger than 30 who had mild COVID-19 (a few samples of this study predate the infection). Cell type and time point are not known. Sequenced material: PBMCs or a T cell subset sorted from them (not recorded which).

The DNA of the CDR3 is TGCGCCAGCAGCTTGGCCCTAGCGGGGGGTCCTGGCACAGATACGCAGTATTTT. Protein product: CASSLALAGGPGTDTQYF. J is TRBJ2-3 and V is TRBV5-1; TRBD2 matches at 11 bases. The CDR3 has 18 residues. With V trimmed by 0 bases and J by 1 base, 7 bases remained unmatched. Per germline, CDR1 SGHRS and CDR2 YFSETQ.